The T cell receptor beta chain described here comes from a study of Graves' ophthalmopathy and Graves' hyperthyroidism. Trimming at V came to 5 bases and at J to 3 bases, leaving 12 bases not matched to a gene. This CDR3 has 18 residues. Orbital computed tomography and thyroid ultrasound, along with TRAb, serum thyroxine and clinical symptoms, underpinned diagnosis. For repertoire sequencing, the TCR beta CDR3 regions were amplified from RNA transcripts. The workflow started with a first-round RT-PCR run with HTBI primers and then moved on to a second-round multiplex PCR. MiXCR, applied by TCRdb to the multiplex PCR reads, yields one record per CDR3 protein. The data hold fewer than 650,000 distinct CDR3 sequences, with 22% observed a single time.

The clonotype was recovered from a woman between 18 and 29 years old with stable Graves' hyperthyroidism. Some clones in this sample may be carry-over from other donors' samples. The sample taken for sequencing was peripheral blood. The V gene is TRBV12-3 or TRBV12-4, the J gene TRBJ2-2; 10 bases are shared with TRBD1. This chain's CDR3 is CASSLVPGQGSDTGELFF. In DNA, the CDR3 is TGTGCCAGCAGTCTAGTACCGGGACAGGGGTCCGACACCGGGGAGCTGTTTTTT.